This T cell receptor (beta chain) was sequenced in a study of blood T cells in healthy people across ages. General study results and limits: The fall in TCR beta diversity per million T cells was roughly linear with age.

The sample holds a few counts of this clonotype. Its antigen remains unidentified. Germline CDR1 reads SGDLS; CDR2 reads YYNGEE. V lost 4 bases, J lost 2 bases, and 13 bases lay in between. The CDR3 runs 14 residues. Alongside a J-beta primer mix, a sample-barcoded 5' primer served in a second PCR lasting about 7 to 11 cycles. Every molecule of cDNA carried a tag from a template-switch adaptor with 12 random nucleotides. One entry per CDR3 protein, called by TCRdb with MiXCR from the 5' RACE reads. The data show some 940,000 distinct CDR3 sequences, just under 30% seen once. The same data also went into a second study, on T cells of mothers and their children. That paper states: Related mother-child pairs shared slightly more overlap than unrelated pairs, but the difference was non-significant.

Specimen: blood. This chain links TRBV9 with TRBJ2-7; weak D call: TRBD2 (6 bases). The receptor was derived from a woman in her forties in good health. The CDR3 is CASSPWDFPYEQYF. Here the CDR3 DNA reads TGTGCCAGCAGCCCGTGGGACTTTCCCTACGAGCAGTACTTC.